The sequence of this T cell receptor beta chain was determined in a study of shared clonotypes between healthy human individuals. As for the study in general: The donor pool was made up of a couple of women and three men aged 18 to 49.

The study's findings and limits: Generation of non-shared clonotypes was less probable than generation of clonotypes shared by all four donors. The naive CD4 repertoires of a few donors were compared, and around 4.9% of clonotypes were shared.

Some clones are missing from TCRdb's copy, which holds only in-frame ones; the method was immunoSEQ multiplex PCR. The sample yields roughly 2.6 million clones, roughly 92% seen once. Those who donated were healthy HIV-negative adults, with no recent acute infections or vaccinations reported. V shed 0 bases and J shed 2 bases, with 11 bases lying between them. This CDR3 is built from 15 residues. In germline, CDR1 is MNHEY, CDR2 SVGAGI. Regarding this clone: Its antigen is not known.

The chain carries TRBV6-5 and TRBJ2-7, with D hard to call. This TCR was recovered from a man younger than 35 in good health. Sequencing input: naive CD4+ T cells sorted from blood. Subset denoted: CD45RA+ positively selected. CDR3 residues: CASSYSGSLAYEQYF. Written as DNA, the CDR3 is TGTGCCAGCAGTTACTCGGGCAGCCTAGCCTACGAGCAGTACTTC.